This T cell receptor beta chain stems from a study of T cell changes during pregnancy in multiple sclerosis. Measured with immunoSEQ multiplex PCR; TCRdb has only the in-frame clones, and not every one. The sample consists of some 67,000 clones, 91% of them appearing once. With 4 bases clipped from V and 1 base from J, the junction kept 3 bases outside the gene matches. CDR1 and CDR2 (germline): SGHDN, FVKESK. The CDR3 is 15 amino acids. The genes are TRBV14 and TRBJ2-1; 8 bases match TRBD1. The sample consisted of peripheral blood, taken in the first trimester of pregnancy. The TCR comes from a female donor with multiple sclerosis, enrolled in a pregnancy study. CDR3 sequence reads: CASSPGTGSYNEQFF. The DNA of the CDR3 is TGTGCCAGCAGCCCCGGGACAGGTTCCTACAATGAGCAGTTCTTC.